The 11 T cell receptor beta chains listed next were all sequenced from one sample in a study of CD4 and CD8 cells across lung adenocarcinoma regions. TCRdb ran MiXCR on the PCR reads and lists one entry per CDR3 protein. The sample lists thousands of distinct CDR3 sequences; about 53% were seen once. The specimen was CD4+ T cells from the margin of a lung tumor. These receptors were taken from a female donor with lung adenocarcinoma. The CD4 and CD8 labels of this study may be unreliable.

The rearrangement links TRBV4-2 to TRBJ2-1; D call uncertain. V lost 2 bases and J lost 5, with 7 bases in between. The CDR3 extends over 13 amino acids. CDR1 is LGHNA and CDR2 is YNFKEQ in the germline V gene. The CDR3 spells CASSQSQNNEQFF. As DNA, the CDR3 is TGTGCCAGCAGCCAAAGTCAAAACAATGAGCAGTTCTTC.

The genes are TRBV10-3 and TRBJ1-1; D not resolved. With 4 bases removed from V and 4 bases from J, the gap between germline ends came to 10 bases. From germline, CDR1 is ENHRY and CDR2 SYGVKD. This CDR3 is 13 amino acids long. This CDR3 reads CAISAGGSTEAFF. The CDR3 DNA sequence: TGTGCCATCAGTGCGGGAGGGTCCACTGAAGCTTTCTTT.

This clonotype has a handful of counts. In nucleotides, the CDR3 is TGTGCCAGCGCCGGGACAGCTAAAGAGACCCAGTACTTC. It encodes CASAGTAKETQYF. The rearrangement joins TRBV27 to TRBJ2-5, with TRBD1 identical over 7 bases. Germline loops: CDR1 MNHEY, CDR2 SMNVEV (reference sequence). CDR3 length: 13 residues. J gave up 3 bases and V 8 bases, and 6 bases lay outside the gene matches.

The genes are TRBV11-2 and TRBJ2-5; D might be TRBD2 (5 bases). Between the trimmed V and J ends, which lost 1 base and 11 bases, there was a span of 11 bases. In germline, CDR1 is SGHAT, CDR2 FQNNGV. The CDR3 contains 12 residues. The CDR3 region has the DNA TGTGCCAGCAGCTTAGTAATGGGAGAGCAGTACTTC. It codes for CASSLVMGEQYF.

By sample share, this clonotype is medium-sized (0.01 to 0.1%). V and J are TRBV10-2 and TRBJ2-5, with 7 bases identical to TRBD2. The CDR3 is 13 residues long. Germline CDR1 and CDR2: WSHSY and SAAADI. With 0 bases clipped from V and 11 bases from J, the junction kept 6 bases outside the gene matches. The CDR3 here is CASSESWVREQYF. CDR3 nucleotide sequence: TGCGCCAGCAGTGAGTCGTGGGTGCGGGAGCAGTACTTC.

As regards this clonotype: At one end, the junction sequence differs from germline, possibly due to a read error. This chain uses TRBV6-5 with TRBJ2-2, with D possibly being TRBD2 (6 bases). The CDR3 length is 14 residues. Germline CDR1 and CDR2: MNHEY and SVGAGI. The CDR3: CASSYGAGFGELFF. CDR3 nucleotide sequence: TGTGCCAGCAGTTATGGTGCGGGGTTCGGTGAGCTGTTCTTT.

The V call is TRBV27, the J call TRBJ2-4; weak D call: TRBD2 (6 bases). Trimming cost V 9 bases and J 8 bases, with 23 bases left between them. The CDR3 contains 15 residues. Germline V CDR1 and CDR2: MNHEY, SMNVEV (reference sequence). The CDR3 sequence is CARGNRGGEEDIQYF. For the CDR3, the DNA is TGTGCCAGGGGGAACCGGGGCGGGGAAGAAGACATTCAGTACTTC.

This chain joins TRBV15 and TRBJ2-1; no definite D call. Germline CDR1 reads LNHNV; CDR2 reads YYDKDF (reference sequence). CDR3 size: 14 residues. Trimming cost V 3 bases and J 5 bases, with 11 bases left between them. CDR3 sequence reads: CATSRDLPDNEQFF. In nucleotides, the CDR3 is TGTGCCACCAGCAGGGATCTACCAGACAATGAGCAGTTCTTC.

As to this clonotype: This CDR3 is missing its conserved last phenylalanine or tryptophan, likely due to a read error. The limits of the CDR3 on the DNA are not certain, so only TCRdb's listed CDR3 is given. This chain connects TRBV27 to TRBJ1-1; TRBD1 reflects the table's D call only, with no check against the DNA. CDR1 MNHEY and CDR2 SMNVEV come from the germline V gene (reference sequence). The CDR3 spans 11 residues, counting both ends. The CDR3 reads CASRRPSTSGQ.

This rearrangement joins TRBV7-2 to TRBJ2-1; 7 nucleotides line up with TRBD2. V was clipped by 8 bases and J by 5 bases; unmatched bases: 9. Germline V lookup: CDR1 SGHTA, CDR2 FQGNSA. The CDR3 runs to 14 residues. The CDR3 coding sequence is TGTGCCAGCCGCCTCCGGGACTACAACAATGAGCAGTTCTTC. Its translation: CASRLRDYNNEQFF.

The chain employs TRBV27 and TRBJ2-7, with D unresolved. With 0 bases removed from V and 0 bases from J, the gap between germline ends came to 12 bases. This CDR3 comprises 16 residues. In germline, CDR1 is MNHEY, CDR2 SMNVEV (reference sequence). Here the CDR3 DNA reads TGTGCCAGCAGTTTATCTGGCGTGGGCAGCTCCTACGAGCAGTACTTC. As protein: CASSLSGVGSSYEQYF.